Only a few counts were recorded for the clone carrying this TCR beta chain. Its antigen is still unknown. Alongside a J-beta primer mix, a sample-barcoded 5' primer served in a second PCR lasting about 7 to 11 cycles. Every molecule of cDNA carried a tag from a template-switch adaptor with 12 random nucleotides. TCRdb reprocessed the 5' RACE reads with MiXCR, giving one entry per CDR3 protein. The sample includes under 750,000 distinct CDR3 sequences, less than 60% seen only once; the top ten take around 23%. This entry is derived from a study of blood T cells in healthy people across ages. Study conclusions and caveats: TCR beta diversity correlated strongly with naive T cell percentage.

Every sample had a minimum of 6 million PBMCs isolated. This CDR3 spans 14 amino acids. J gave up 0 bases and V 7 bases, and 4 bases lay outside the gene matches. The V gene's germline CDR1 is ENHRY and CDR2 SYGVKD. The sequence was obtained from a man older than 75 in good health. The sample consisted of blood. V is TRBV10-3 and J is TRBJ1-2, with 8 bases matching TRBD1. The CDR3 sequence: CAITEQGANYGYTF. CDR3 nucleotide sequence: TGTGCCATCACAGAACAGGGGGCTAACTATGGCTACACCTTC.